Listed here are 19 T cell receptor beta chains from one sample, sequenced in a study of early T cells in non-severe SARS-CoV-2 infection. TCRdb independently ran MiXCR on the 5' RACE reads; one entry per CDR3 protein. The sample has about 88,000 distinct CDR3 sequences; around 14% are singletons. Material for sequencing was whole blood. The receptors come from an adult who was a healthcare worker with PCR-confirmed SARS-CoV-2 infection or an uninfected control (not recorded which).

This clonotype was counted only a few times. The chain uses TRBV9 and TRBJ1-1, with D unclear. Germline assignment: CDR1 SGDLS and CDR2 YYNGEE. There are 13 residues in the CDR3. The V end lost 3 bases, the J end lost 1 base, and 7 bases lay between the germline ends. The CDR3 here is CASSAGPNTEAFF. The CDR3 DNA is TGTGCCAGCAGCGCCGGACCGAACACTGAAGCTTTCTTT.

This clonotype was counted between two and nine times. The V call is TRBV5-4, the J call TRBJ1-1; D not certain. This CDR3 contains 14 residues. The germline V gene encodes CDR1 SGHNT and CDR2 YYREEE (reference sequence). V was pared by 4 bases and J by 5 bases, with 15 bases between. CDR3 in amino acids: CASSLAPGGTEAFF. CDR3 DNA: TGTGCCAGCAGCCTCGCCCCGGGAGGGACTGAAGCTTTCTTT.

This chain links TRBV9 with TRBJ2-1; either TRBD1 or TRBD2 may fit D (5 bases each). V was pared by 2 bases and J by 7 bases, with 10 bases between. CDR1 SGDLS and CDR2 YYNGEE come from the germline V gene. CDR3 length: 13 amino acids. The chain's CDR3 is CASSVIEGNEQFF. The CDR3 DNA reads as TGTGCCAGCAGCGTGATAGAGGGGAATGAGCAGTTCTTC. The complete variable domain, with remaining parts taken from reference TRBV9 and TRBJ2-1, reads DSGVTQTPKHLITATGQRVTLRCSPRSGDLSVYWYQQSLDQGLQFLIQYYNGEERAKGNILERFSAQQFPDLHSELNLSSLELGDSALYFCASSVIEGNEQFFGPGTRLTVL.

V and J are TRBV20-1 and TRBJ2-1; no reliable D call. Between the trimmed V and J ends, which lost 5 bases and 8 bases, there was a span of 19 bases. Per germline, CDR1 DFQATT and CDR2 SNEGSKA (reference sequence). The CDR3 is 14 residues long. The CDR3 spells CSAHPPTSEDEQFF. The CDR3 region has the DNA TGCAGTGCTCATCCCCCGACCAGCGAAGATGAGCAGTTCTTC.

The chain links TRBV9 to TRBJ2-7, with D unresolved. The CDR3 is 15 residues long. Trimming cost V 4 bases and J 1 base, with 15 bases left between them. The germline V gene encodes CDR1 SGDLS and CDR2 YYNGEE. CDR3 residues: CASSPYGRVSYEQYF. CDR3 sequence (DNA): TGTGCCAGCAGCCCCTATGGTCGGGTGTCCTACGAGCAGTACTTC.

This clonotype came up a few times. The limits of the CDR3 on the DNA are not certain, so only TCRdb's listed CDR3 is given. The chain carries TRBV19 and TRBJ2-1; the table's D call, TRBD1, has no DNA check behind it. Germline CDR1 reads LNHDA; CDR2 reads SQIVND (reference sequence). The CDR3 adds up to 16 amino acids, both ends counted. The CDR3 protein is CASSSSGGSSYNEQFF.

This clonotype was picked up many times. This chain uses TRBV11-2 with TRBJ2-1; 13 positions agree with TRBD2. This CDR3 region has 17 residues. V trimming: 5 bases; J trimming: 5 bases; junction bases outside the gene matches: 9. Germline V gene sequence: CDR1 SGHAT, CDR2 FQNNGV. The CDR3 loop is CASSPGLAGVFDNEQFF. For the CDR3, the DNA is TGTGCCAGCAGCCCCGGACTAGCGGGAGTTTTTGACAATGAGCAGTTCTTC.

The V call is TRBV6-2 or TRBV6-3, the J call TRBJ2-5, with 9 bases identical to TRBD2. Germline V gives CDR1 MNHEY, CDR2 SVGEGT. The CDR3 is 14 residues long. With 6 bases clipped from V and 5 bases from J, the junction kept 7 bases outside the gene matches. In DNA form, the CDR3 reads TGTGCCAGCAGGGCGGGAGGGCCTATGGAGACCCAGTACTTC. It specifies CASRAGGPMETQYF.

This clonotype has only a few counts. This sequence joins TRBV5-6 and TRBJ2-7, with a tentative D call TRBD2 (5 bases). The V and J ends lost 1 base and 2 bases respectively, with 13 bases between them. The germline V gene has CDR1 SGHDT and CDR2 YYEEEE. This CDR3 contains 15 residues. The CDR3 sequence: CASSLIITGAYEQYF. The CDR3 DNA sequence: TGTGCCAGCAGCTTGATAATTACCGGGGCCTACGAGCAGTACTTC.

The chain combines TRBV7-9 with TRBJ2-1, with TRBD2 identical over 11 bases. CDR3 length: 14 amino acids. V dropped 5 bases and J dropped 9; count of bases not matched to a gene: 6. The germline V gene encodes CDR1 SEHNR and CDR2 FQNEAQ (reference sequence). The CDR3 protein is CASSPTSGRPEQFF. Here the CDR3 DNA reads TGTGCCAGCAGCCCCACTAGCGGGAGACCTGAGCAGTTCTTC.

This clonotype has just a few counts. The V call is TRBV6-2 or TRBV6-3, the J call TRBJ2-4; possible D gene TRBD1, 6 bases. Germline V gene lookup returns CDR1 MNHEY and CDR2 SVGEGT. The CDR3 is 11 residues long. With 5 bases removed from V and 9 bases from J, the gap between germline ends came to 8 bases. CDR3 region: CASSLQGIQYF. The CDR3 nucleotides read TGTGCCAGCAGTCTACAGGGCATTCAGTACTTC.

This clonotype was observed a handful of times. The chain recombines TRBV7-9 with TRBJ1-2; D remains unclear. V lost 5 bases and J lost 4, with 11 bases in between. Per germline, CDR1 SEHNR and CDR2 FQNEAQ (reference sequence). CDR3 length equals 13 residues. The CDR3 nucleotides read TGTGCCAGCAGCCCCCGGGATTTCTATGGCTACACCTTC. It specifies CASSPRDFYGYTF.

V is TRBV28 and J is TRBJ1-5; a possible D gene is TRBD1 (5 bases). The CDR3 length is 15 residues. V lost 8 bases and J 4 bases, leaving 18 bases between the germline ends. The germline gives CDR1 MDHEN, CDR2 SYDVKM. CDR3 DNA sequence: TGTGCCAGCTTCCCCGGGACTCCTCTGAATCAGCCCCAGCATTTT. Translation: CASFPGTPLNQPQHF. The whole variable domain, filled in from reference TRBV28 and TRBJ1-5, reads DVKVTQSSRYLVKRTGEKVFLECVQDMDHENMFWYRQDPGLGLRLIYFSYDVKMKEKGDIPEGYSVSREKKERFSLILESASTNQTSMYLCASFPGTPLNQPQHFGDGTRLSIL.

The chain is built from TRBV6-5 and TRBJ2-7; D gene uncertain. The CDR3 totals 17 residues. Germline V gene sequence: CDR1 MNHEY, CDR2 SVGAGI. V dropped 0 bases and J dropped 2 bases, with 17 bases sitting between them. This CDR3 reads CASSYSPIPTRAYEQYF. The DNA for the CDR3 is TGTGCCAGCAGTTACTCCCCGATCCCTACACGTGCCTACGAGCAGTACTTC.

This clonotype was seen ten or more times. This chain links TRBV5-5 with TRBJ2-7; 8 bases match TRBD2. CDR1 is SGHKS, CDR2 YYEKEE, per germline (reference sequence). Germline trimming cut 4 bases from V and 3 bases from J; bases unmatched to any gene: 6. There are 14 residues in the CDR3. The CDR3 is CASSGGRSSYEQYF. As DNA, the CDR3 is TGTGCCAGCAGCGGCGGGAGGTCTAGCTACGAGCAGTACTTC.

This clonotype was seen at least ten times. J is TRBJ2-7 and V is TRBV28, with D possibly being TRBD2 (7 bases). The length of the CDR3 is 14 residues. Germline V gene data show CDR1 as MDHEN and CDR2 as SYDVKM. The ends were cut back, 6 bases at V and 2 bases at J, with 14 bases in the middle. CDR3 loop: CASSLGGGPYEQYF. The CDR3 region has the DNA TGTGCCAGCAGCCTGGGGGGGGGCCCCTACGAGCAGTACTTC.

This clonotype was picked up a small number of times. A junction boundary mismatches the germline segment, possibly from a read error. V is TRBV3-1 and J is TRBJ1-4, with a tentative D call TRBD1 (6 bases). The germline gives CDR1 LGHDT, CDR2 YNNKEL (reference sequence). The CDR3 spans 14 residues. The CDR3 reads CASSHAGAGEKLFF. CDR3 DNA: TGTGCCAGCAGCCATGCGGGGGCAGGTGAAAAACTTTTTTTT. Based on the CDR3 plus reference TRBV3-1 and TRBJ1-4, the full variable domain is DTAVSQTPKYLVTQMGNDKSIKCEQNLGHDTMYWYKQDSKKFLKIMFSYNNKELIINETVPNRFSPKSPDKAHLNLHINSLELGDSAVYFCASSHAGAGEKLFFGSGTQLSVL.

This clonotype turned up a few times. V is TRBV12-3 or TRBV12-4 and J is TRBJ2-3, with 7 nucleotides matching TRBD1. This CDR3 contains 15 residues. The V segment lost 4 bases and the J segment 4 bases; nucleotides outside the gene matches: 8. The CDR3 nucleotides read TGTGCCAGCAGTTCTCGACAGGGTAGAGCAGATACGCAGTATTTT. Translation gives CASSSRQGRADTQYF.

V usage is TRBV4-1 and J usage is TRBJ2-1; TRBD2 matches 10 bases. Germline V gene lookup returns CDR1 MGHRA and CDR2 YSYEKL. The CDR3 has 18 residues. V lost 4 bases, J lost 1 base, and 10 bases stayed unmatched. The CDR3 reads CASSPSGASGGSYNEQFF. CDR3 DNA: TGCGCCAGCAGCCCAAGTGGGGCTAGCGGGGGTTCCTACAATGAGCAGTTCTTC.